A selection of T cell receptor beta chains follows, all from one sample in a study of sequential checkpoint blockade in melanoma. Only in-frame clones appear in the TCRdb table, and some are missing; sequencing was by immunoSEQ multiplex PCR. Among around 2,700 clones listed, about 19% were seen once. The sample in question was tumor tissue (inferred from file names), obtained from a patient given nivolumab and ipilimumab in sequence. The source of these receptors is a human donor with melanoma. The CDR3 runs from the conserved cysteine through the conserved F or W. A D gene is named only where the DNA matches it firmly. Clone size, where shown, is once, few, many, or a class for clones that have expanded.

j_gene	abundance	v_gene	d_gene	CDR3nt	CDR3aa
TRBJ1-2	NA	TRBV19	TRBD1	TGTGCCAGTAGTATTGGAGGGGGCGAGGGCTATGGCTACACCTTC	CASSIGGGEGYGYTF
TRBJ2-5	many	TRBV4-1	TRBD1	TGCGCCAGCAGCCAACGAGGACGACCGGGACAGATAAACCAAGAGACCCAGTACTTC	CASSQRGRPGQINQETQYF
TRBJ2-5	NA	TRBV6-8	TRBD1	TGTGCCAGCAGACGACAGGGACGCCAAGAGACCCAGTACTTC	CASRRQGRQETQYF
TRBJ2-3	NA	TRBV5-1	TRBD1	TGCGCCAGCAGCTTGAGGGGGACAGGGGAAGATACGCAGTATTTT	CASSLRGTGEDTQYF
TRBJ2-1	NA	TRBV9	TRBD2	TGTGCCAGCAGCGGACGGGGATTAGCGGGAGTGGGCTCCTACAATGAGCAGTTCTTC	CASSGRGLAGVGSYNEQFF
TRBJ1-5	few	TRBV28	NA	TGTGCCAGCAGTAAAAGGGATCAGCCCCAGCATTTT	CASSKRDQPQHF
TRBJ2-7	NA	TRBV11-3	TRBD2	TGTGCCAGCAGCAAACTAGCGGGGGGGTACGAGCAGTACTTC	CASSKLAGGYEQYF
TRBJ2-1	NA	TRBV18	TRBD1	TGTGCCAGCTCACCAAGGGGGCGCAGGGATGAGCAGTTCTTC	CASSPRGRRDEQFF
TRBJ2-5	NA	TRBV5-1	NA	TGCGCCAGCAGCTTGGCGGGGCAGGGCGTACAAGAGACCCAGTACTTC	CASSLAGQGVQETQYF
TRBJ2-5	NA	TRBV19	NA	TGTGCCAGTAGTATCGGAGGAGAGACCCAGTACTTC	CASSIGGETQYF